A single sample gave rise to the 26 T cell receptor beta chains below, sequenced in a study of T-cell memory formation after mild COVID-19. One entry per CDR3 protein, called by TCRdb with MiXCR from the 5' RACE reads. The profile shows roughly 350,000 distinct CDR3 sequences, about 13% of them singletons. The sample comprised PBMCs or a T cell subset sorted from them (not recorded which). Receptor source: a man aged 18 to 29 who had mild COVID-19 (a few samples of this study predate the infection). Cell type and time point are not known.

Ten or more counts support this clonotype. This chain connects TRBV25-1 to TRBJ2-1; D is perhaps TRBD2 (5 bases). Germline V gene data show CDR1 as MGHDK and CDR2 as SYGVNS. The CDR3 consists of 15 residues. The V end lost 1 base, the J end lost 8 bases, and 15 bases lay between the germline ends. The CDR3 DNA reads TGTGCCAGCAGTGAATGGCGGGTGGGCTCCGATGAGCAGTTCTTC. Translated: CASSEWRVGSDEQFF.

A few counts support this clonotype. The chain carries TRBV18 and TRBJ1-1; D is uncertain. The CDR3 runs 13 residues. The germline V and J ends were trimmed by 3 bases and 1 base, with 6 bases remaining between them. Germline lookup yields CDR1 KGHSH and CDR2 LQKENI. The chain's CDR3 is CASSPEGNTEAFF. Written as DNA, the CDR3 is TGTGCCAGCTCACCCGAGGGGAACACTGAAGCTTTCTTT. Variable domain in full (rest from reference TRBV18 and TRBJ1-1): NAGVMQNPRHLVRRRGQEARLRCSPMKGHSHVYWYRQLPEEGLKFMVYLQKENIIDESGMPKERFSAEFPKEGPSILRIQQVVRGDSAAYFCASSPEGNTEAFFGQGTRLTVV.

The chain employs TRBV27 and TRBJ2-5; 10 nucleotides line up with TRBD2. The CDR3 is 17 amino acids. V lost 5 bases, J lost 0 bases, and 9 bases stayed unmatched. Looked up from germline, CDR1 is MNHEY and CDR2 is SMNVEV (reference sequence). The CDR3 DNA follows: TGTGCCAGCAGTGCACTTAGCGGGGGGAGGTACCAAGAGACCCAGTACTTC. Amino acids: CASSALSGGRYQETQYF.

This clonotype was recorded at least ten times. The J gene is TRBJ1-1, the V gene TRBV29-1; D might be TRBD1 (5 bases). The CDR3 is made up of 13 amino acids. Per the germline V gene, CDR1 is SQVTM and CDR2 is ANQGSEA. Trimming took 1 base from V and 7 from J, leaving 13 bases between them. Written as DNA, the CDR3 is TGCAGCGTTGAAGCAGCTTTGGGGCTTGAAGCTTTCTTT. This translates into CSVEAALGLEAFF.

This clonotype turned up a few times. This chain links TRBV6-2 or TRBV6-3 with TRBJ2-3; either TRBD1 or TRBD2 may supply D (5 bases each). The CDR3 loop spans 16 amino acids. Germline CDR1 MNHEY, CDR2 SVGEGT. Trimming removed 5 bases at V and 5 bases at J, with 20 bases between. The CDR3 region has the DNA TGTGCCAGCAGTCCATACCCCCCCGGGACCGGAGATACGCAGTATTTT. Encoded protein: CASSPYPPGTGDTQYF.

The chain is built from TRBV7-9 and TRBJ2-7, with D possibly TRBD2 on 6 matching bases. The CDR3 runs to 13 residues. V was cut by 3 bases and J by 5 bases, with 11 bases left in between. Germline CDR1 is SEHNR and CDR2 is FQNEAQ (reference sequence). CDR3 protein: CASSLGPGDEQYF. In nucleotides, the CDR3 is TGTGCCAGCAGCTTGGGTCCGGGGGACGAGCAGTACTTC.

V and J are TRBV18 and TRBJ2-6; the D is unclear. V was cut by 6 bases and J by 4 bases, with 10 bases left in between. This CDR3 is built from 14 residues. CDR1 and CDR2 (germline): KGHSH, LQKENI. This chain's CDR3 is CASSPSLGANVLTF. The DNA for the CDR3 is TGTGCCAGCTCGCCGAGTCTAGGGGCCAACGTCCTGACTTTC.

This clonotype was detected many times. The chain employs TRBV18 and TRBJ2-6; D gene ambiguous. Germline CDR1 and CDR2: KGHSH and LQKENI. Trimming stripped 4 bases from V and 2 bases from J, with 21 bases between. The CDR3 length is 19 residues. This CDR3 is CASSLRVSSGVAGANVLTF. DNA for the CDR3: TGTGCCAGCTCACTCAGAGTTTCCTCTGGAGTGGCTGGGGCCAACGTCCTGACTTTC. The full variable domain, completed using reference TRBV18 and TRBJ2-6, is NAGVMQNPRHLVRRRGQEARLRCSPMKGHSHVYWYRQLPEEGLKFMVYLQKENIIDESGMPKERFSAEFPKEGPSILRIQQVVRGDSAAYFCASSLRVSSGVAGANVLTFGAGSRLTVL.

The V and J genes are TRBV4-1 and TRBJ2-5, with 12 bases fitting TRBD2. CDR3 length: 19 amino acids. Germline values: CDR1 MGHRA, CDR2 YSYEKL. Unmatched junction bases numbered 10, after V lost 1 base and J lost 1 base. The chain's CDR3 is CASSQVGLAGGPGQETQYF. Written as DNA, the CDR3 is TGCGCCAGCAGCCAAGTCGGCCTAGCGGGGGGGCCCGGCCAAGAGACCCAGTACTTC.

The J gene is TRBJ2-5, the V gene TRBV7-8; TRBD1 aligns across 9 bases. The ends lost 7 bases at V and 7 bases at J; junction bases unmatched: 13. The germline V gene has CDR1 SGHVS and CDR2 FQNEAQ. The CDR3 runs to 15 residues. In DNA, the CDR3 is TGTGCCAGCACCCCTCGGACAGGGGACAGTTCGACCCAGTACTTC. Translated: CASTPRTGDSSTQYF.

The V gene is TRBV6-4, the J gene TRBJ2-7; D not certain. Germline CDR1 is MRHNA and CDR2 is SNTAGT. V was trimmed by 7 bases and J by 5 bases, leaving 9 bases between them. This CDR3 has 11 residues. CDR3 loop: CASTPVHEQYV. CDR3 bases: TGTGCCAGCACTCCGGTCCACGAGCAGTACGTC.

The rearrangement links TRBV18 to TRBJ2-1; a possible D gene is TRBD2 (5 bases). The germline V and J ends were trimmed by 2 bases and 8 bases, with 13 bases remaining between them. Germline V CDR1 and CDR2: KGHSH, LQKENI. This CDR3 spans 14 amino acids. For the CDR3, the DNA is TGTGCCAGCTCACCAGACTCCCGGGGTTATGAGCAGTTCTTC. Its protein product is CASSPDSRGYEQFF.

This clonotype came up a few times. One end of the junction varies from germline; a read error may be responsible. The chain uses TRBV6-2 or TRBV6-3 and TRBJ2-1; TRBD2 is a possible D gene (7 bases). The CDR3 is 14 residues long. Germline V gene lookup returns CDR1 MNHEY and CDR2 SVGEGT. CDR3 protein: CASSHSPGGHEQFF. The CDR3 coding sequence is TGTGCCAGCAGTCACTCCCCGGGGGGCCATGAGCAGTTCTTC.

On this clonotype: A much larger clone differs from this one at a single base, so this may be a read error. V gene TRBV6-5 combines with J gene TRBJ2-1; 12 positions agree with TRBD1. The CDR3 consists of 15 residues. Germline V lookup: CDR1 MNHEY, CDR2 SVGAGI. CDR3 DNA sequence: TGTGCCAGCAGTTATAGGGACAGGGGGCGGGCTGAGCAGTTATTC. It translates to CASSYRDRGRAEQLF.

There are a few counts of this clonotype. The chain has TRBV20-1 and TRBJ2-1, with 10 bases fitting TRBD2. The germline gives CDR1 DFQATT, CDR2 SNEGSKA (reference sequence). This CDR3 comprises 16 residues. Trimming took 3 bases from V and 3 from J; bases not matched to a gene: 8. The CDR3 loop reads CSASNLAGAHYNEQFF. The CDR3 nucleotides read TGCAGTGCTAGTAATCTAGCGGGGGCCCACTACAATGAGCAGTTCTTC.

A few counts support this clonotype. The J gene is TRBJ2-5, the V gene TRBV6-5; no firm D call. Trimming pared 2 bases from V and 2 bases from J, leaving 9 bases between. The CDR3 is made up of 14 amino acids. Germline CDR1 and CDR2: MNHEY and SVGAGI. The CDR3 DNA reads TGTGCCAGCAGTTACCTGGCACTTCAAGAGACCCAGTACTTC. Amino acid sequence: CASSYLALQETQYF.

The gene calls are TRBV6-5 and TRBJ2-1; no firm D call. V was clipped by 2 bases and J by 3 bases, with 11 bases between them. This CDR3 has 15 residues. In germline, CDR1 is MNHEY, CDR2 SVGAGI. The CDR3 DNA reads TGTGCCAGCAGTTACAGCCGGCCTTACTACAATGAGCAGTTCTTC. Translation gives CASSYSRPYYNEQFF.

This clonotype was seen a few times. The chain carries TRBV7-9 and TRBJ2-1; perhaps TRBD2 as D (6 bases). V lost 5 bases and J lost 0, with 20 bases in between. The germline gives CDR1 SEHNR, CDR2 FQNEAQ (reference sequence). This CDR3 spans 18 amino acids. The CDR3 reads CASSTPVSGGSSYNEQFF. The CDR3 coding sequence is TGTGCCAGCAGCACCCCGGTCTCCGGGGGTAGCTCCTACAATGAGCAGTTCTTC.

In this sample, this clonotype turned up many times. The rearrangement links TRBV6-2 or TRBV6-3 to TRBJ2-3, with no clear D. The CDR3 covers 12 residues. Looked up from germline, CDR1 is MNHEY and CDR2 is SVGEGT. Trimming removed 4 bases at V and 4 bases at J, with 6 bases between. CDR3 amino acids: CASSFAADTQYF. The DNA for the CDR3 is TGTGCCAGCAGTTTCGCTGCAGATACGCAGTATTTT.

The chain links TRBV5-1 to TRBJ2-2; 8 bases are shared with TRBD1. The CDR3 sequence is 16 residues long. After removal of 0 bases from V and 5 bases from J, the junction contained 6 bases not matched to a gene. Per the germline V gene, CDR1 is SGHRS and CDR2 is YFSETQ. CDR3 sequence reads: CASSLGQGRETGELFF. The CDR3 DNA follows: TGCGCCAGCAGCTTGGGACAGGGGAGAGAGACCGGGGAGCTGTTTTTT.

This clonotype was seen only a few times. The genes are TRBV6-5 and TRBJ2-7, with D possibly being TRBD1 or TRBD2 (5 bases each). Germline V gives CDR1 MNHEY, CDR2 SVGAGI. Trimming cost V 6 bases and J 2 bases, with 17 bases left between them. This CDR3 spans 15 amino acids. In DNA form, the CDR3 reads TGTGCCAGCAGGGCCCTACCTGGGACGGCCTACGAGCAGTACTTC. Residues: CASRALPGTAYEQYF.

The rearrangement joins TRBV6-6 to TRBJ1-1; 10 bases line up with TRBD1. Germline CDR1 reads MNHNY; CDR2 reads SVGAGI (reference sequence). The CDR3 length is 14 residues. The V and J ends lost 5 bases and 4 bases, in that order; junction bases with no gene match: 4. In DNA form, the CDR3 reads TGTGCCAGCAGTCAAGACAGGGGGCCCACTGAAGCTTTCTTT. It is translated as CASSQDRGPTEAFF.

This clonotype has just a few counts. This chain connects TRBV20-1 to TRBJ2-3; D is tentatively TRBD1 or TRBD2 (5 bases each). Germline V lookup: CDR1 DFQATT, CDR2 SNEGSKA (reference sequence). The length of the CDR3 is 15 residues. V shed 0 bases and J shed 1 base, with 11 bases lying between them. The CDR3 DNA is TGCAGTGCTAGAGAGGGGCGAGGGGGCACAGATACGCAGTATTTT. Translating gives CSAREGRGGTDTQYF.

This clonotype was seen more than once but under ten times. This chain connects TRBV27 to TRBJ1-2; no clear D. The germline V and J ends were trimmed by 3 bases and 8 bases, with 13 bases remaining between them. The CDR3 is 13 amino acids. CDR1 MNHEY and CDR2 SMNVEV come from the germline V gene (reference sequence). The CDR3 protein is CASSFGSLQGYTF. CDR3 nucleotide sequence: TGTGCCAGCAGTTTCGGCAGCCTGCAAGGCTACACCTTC.

J is TRBJ2-1 and V is TRBV25-1; 11 bases fit TRBD2. Germline values: CDR1 MGHDK, CDR2 SYGVNS. With V trimmed by 4 bases and J by 7 bases, 12 bases remained unmatched. This CDR3 is 17 amino acids long. The CDR3 sequence is CASSVLDLAGGWNEQFF. CDR3 nucleotides: TGTGCCAGCAGTGTTTTAGACCTAGCGGGGGGATGGAATGAGCAGTTCTTC.

In this sample, this clonotype turned up many times. The CDR3 loop reads CSAISRGSSGEQYF. DNA for the CDR3: TGCAGTGCTATTTCGCGGGGTTCCTCTGGCGAGCAGTACTTC. The V call is TRBV20-1, the J call TRBJ2-7; D possibly corresponds to TRBD2 (6 bases). Trimming removed 4 bases at V and 6 bases at J, with 19 bases between. The CDR3 covers 14 residues. The V gene's germline CDR1 is DFQATT and CDR2 SNEGSKA (reference sequence).